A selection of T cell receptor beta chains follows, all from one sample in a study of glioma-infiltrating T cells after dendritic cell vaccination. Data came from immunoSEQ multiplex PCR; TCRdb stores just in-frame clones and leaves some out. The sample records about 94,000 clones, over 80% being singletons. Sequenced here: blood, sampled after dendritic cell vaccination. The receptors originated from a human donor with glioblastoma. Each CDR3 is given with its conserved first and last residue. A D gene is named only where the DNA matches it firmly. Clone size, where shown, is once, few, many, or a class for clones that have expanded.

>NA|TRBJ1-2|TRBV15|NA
CATSRDLTGSFSGYTF
TGTGCCACCAGCAGAGATCTTACAGGCAGTTTTAGTGGCTACACCTTC
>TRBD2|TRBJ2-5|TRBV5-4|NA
CASSQSAGALQETQYF
TGTGCCAGCAGCCAGTCGGCGGGAGCGCTACAAGAGACCCAGTACTTC
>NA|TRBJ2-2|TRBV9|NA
CASSQGAGTGELFF
TGTGCCAGCAGCCAAGGGGCGGGGACCGGGGAGCTGTTTTTT
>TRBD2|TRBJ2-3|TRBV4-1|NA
CASSPQGLAGNPDTQYF
TGCGCCAGCAGCCCCCAGGGACTAGCGGGAAATCCGGATACGCAGTATTTT
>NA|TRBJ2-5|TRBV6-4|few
CASSEAAGAIEPQYF
TGTGCCAGCAGTGAAGCGGCAGGTGCTATAGAGCCCCAGTACTTC
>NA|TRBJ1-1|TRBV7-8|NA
CASSPRVRGKNTEAFF
TGTGCCAGCAGCCCCCGGGTGCGGGGGAAGAACACTGAAGCTTTCTTT
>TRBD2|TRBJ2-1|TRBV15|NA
CATSRELAGVYNEQFF
TGTGCCACCAGCAGGGAACTAGCGGGAGTTTACAATGAGCAGTTCTTC
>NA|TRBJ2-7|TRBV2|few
CATGTSRSYEQYF
TGTGCCACTGGGACTTCCCGCTCCTACGAGCAGTACTTC
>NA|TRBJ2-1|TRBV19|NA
CASKLGYSNEQFF
TGTGCCAGTAAGCTCGGGTATTCGAATGAGCAGTTCTTC
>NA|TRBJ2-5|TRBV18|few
CASSPGPQETQYF
TGTGCCAGCTCACCAGGGCCTCAAGAGACCCAGTACTTC
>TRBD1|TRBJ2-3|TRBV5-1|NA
CASSLAGRGLDTQYF
TGCGCCAGCAGCTTGGCGGGCAGGGGGCTAGATACGCAGTATTTT
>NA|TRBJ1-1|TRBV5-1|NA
CASSLLTNTEAFF
TGCGCCAGCAGCCTACTGACAAACACTGAAGCTTTCTTT
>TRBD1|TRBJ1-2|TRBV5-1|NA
CASSADGQGAYGYTF
TGCGCCAGCAGCGCCGACGGACAGGGGGCCTATGGCTACACCTTC
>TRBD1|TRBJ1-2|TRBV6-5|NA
CASSYSPTGNYGYTF
TGTGCCAGCAGTTACTCCCCGACAGGGAACTATGGCTACACCTTC
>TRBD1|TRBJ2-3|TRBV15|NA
CATGTGGTDTQYF
TGTGCCACCGGGACAGGGGGCACAGATACGCAGTATTTT
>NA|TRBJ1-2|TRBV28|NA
CASRPPQGYGYTF
TGTGCCAGCAGGCCGCCCCAGGGGTACGGCTACACCTTC
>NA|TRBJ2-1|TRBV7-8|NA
CASSLSGAFSYNEQFF
TGTGCCAGCAGCTTATCCGGTGCATTTTCCTACAATGAGCAGTTCTTC
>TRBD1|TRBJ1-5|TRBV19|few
CASSDRGVNQPQHF
TGTGCCAGTAGCGACAGGGGAGTCAATCAGCCCCAGCATTTT
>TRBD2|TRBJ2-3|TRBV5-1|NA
CASSRTSGDDTQYF
TGCGCCAGCAGCAGGACTAGCGGTGATGATACGCAGTATTTT
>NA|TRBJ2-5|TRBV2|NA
CASSKGVVYQETQYF
TGTGCCAGCAGTAAGGGGGTGGTATACCAAGAGACCCAGTACTTC
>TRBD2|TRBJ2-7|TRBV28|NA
CASSPGGLYEQYF
TGTGCCAGCAGTCCCGGGGGGTTGTACGAGCAGTACTTC
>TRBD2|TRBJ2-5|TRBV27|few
CASRFGGQETQYF
TGTGCCAGCAGGTTCGGGGGGCAAGAGACCCAGTACTTC
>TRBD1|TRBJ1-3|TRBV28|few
CASSLSRGRGNTIYF
TGTGCCAGCAGTTTATCGAGGGGGCGCGGAAACACCATATATTTT
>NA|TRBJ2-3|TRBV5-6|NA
CASSLGLAASDTQYF
TGTGCCAGCAGCTTGGGTCTAGCAGCCTCAGATACGCAGTATTTT
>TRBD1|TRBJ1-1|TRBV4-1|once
CASSQNDRVGTEAFF
TGCGCCAGCAGCCAGAACGACAGGGTAGGCACTGAAGCTTTCTTT
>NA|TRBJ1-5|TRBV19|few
CASSITRDNQPQHF
TGTGCCAGTAGTATCACACGGGACAATCAGCCCCAGCATTTT
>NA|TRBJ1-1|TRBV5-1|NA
CASSLGYRTEANTEAFF
TGCGCCAGCAGCTTGGGATATAGGACAGAAGCGAACACTGAAGCTTTCTTT
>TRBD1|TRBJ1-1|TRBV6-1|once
CASSPAGQGRTEAFF
TGTGCCAGCAGCCCGGCGGGACAGGGAAGAACTGAAGCTTTCTTT
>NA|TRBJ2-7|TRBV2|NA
CAIRVLYEQYF
TGTGCCATCAGGGTTCTCTACGAGCAGTACTTC
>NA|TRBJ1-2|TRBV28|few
CASSPPERALLGGYTF
TGTGCCAGCAGTCCTCCTGAGCGGGCTTTATTGGGTGGCTACACCTTC